This entry concerns a single TCR beta chain. The antigen remains undetermined. V gave up 1 base and J gave up 0 bases, with 4 bases separating them. There are 14 residues in the CDR3. Per germline, CDR1 SGHDN and CDR2 FVKESK. The sample is drawn from a study of OX40 agonist ivuxolimab in advanced cancers. Study details: Every 2 weeks, patients received ivuxolimab intravenously, dosed at 0.01 to 10 mg/kg. Overall study findings and caveats: Blood T cells, both CD4+ and CD8+, expanded clonally by week 6 at 0.1 to 3.0 mg/kg.

Drawing of blood for sampling happened at baseline, at cycle 4 day 1, and at cycle 7 day 1. Profiled with immunoSEQ multiplex PCR; TCRdb holds only in-frame clones, not every one. This sample yields about 73,000 clones, of which 88% are seen a single time; 0.75% to 0.85% belongs to the top ten. The chain has TRBV14 and TRBJ2-4; unclear D gene. The sample consisted of CD4+ or CD8+ T cells sorted from blood, taken in a trial of the OX40 agonist ivuxolimab. This TCR was sampled from an adult with an advanced solid tumor such as melanoma, head and neck, liver or kidney cancer. Here the CDR3 DNA reads TGTGCCAGCAGCCAAGGGGTAGCCAAAAACATTCAGTACTTC. It translates to CASSQGVAKNIQYF.